Below, 12 T cell receptor beta chains from the same sample are listed, as sequenced in a study of regulatory T cells in long-lasting Graves disease. As for time point: newly diagnosed GD, antithyroid drugs for less than 3 months. Scientists built the TCR library using RNA that was extracted from PBMCs. Researchers made TCR beta libraries by using iRepertoire HTBI primers and running Arm-PCR on CDR3 regions. TCRdb ran MiXCR on the multiplex PCR reads and lists one entry per CDR3 protein. The sample yields around 450,000 distinct CDR3 sequences, about 15% seen once. This sample was shared with a second study, whose subject was T cells in Graves' hyperthyroidism and ophthalmopathy.

The sequences come from peripheral blood mononuclear cells (PBMCs), collected at new diagnosis, from a patient treated with antithyroid drugs. Receptors originate from a woman between 25 and 40 years old with Graves disease.

This clonotype was recorded many times. This rearrangement joins TRBV20-1 to TRBJ2-1; TRBD2 matches at 13 bases. The CDR3 contains 15 residues. V shed 3 bases and J 4 bases; nucleotides not matched to a gene: 3. Germline values: CDR1 DFQATT, CDR2 SNEGSKA (reference sequence). The CDR3 protein is CSARVTSGGYNEQFF. The CDR3 DNA reads as TGCAGTGCTAGGGTGACTAGCGGGGGGTACAATGAGCAGTTCTTC.

This clonotype was seen ten or more times. The V gene is TRBV12-3 or TRBV12-4, the J gene TRBJ1-2; 9 bases align to TRBD1. The V gene end was trimmed by 6 bases and the J gene end by 2 bases; junction bases not matched to a gene: 7. The CDR3 totals 15 residues. CDR3 residues: CASSNTGGGNYGYTF. DNA for the CDR3: TGTGCCAGCAGCAATACAGGGGGCGGAAACTATGGCTACACCTTC.

This clonotype was detected a few times. The chain carries TRBV5-4 and TRBJ2-7, with TRBD2 matching 13 bases. CDR1 and CDR2 (germline): SGHNT, YYREEE (reference sequence). Trimming removed 4 bases from V and 4 bases from J; junction bases left unmatched: 8. The CDR3 is 16 residues long. DNA for the CDR3: TGTGCCAGCAGCCCTACTAGCGGGAGGGCCCCATACGAGCAGTACTTC. Protein: CASSPTSGRAPYEQYF.

This clonotype was detected many times. CDR3 nucleotide sequence: TGTGCCAGCAGCCGAGAGCAGGGACTAGTTTCGCAGTTCTTC. Protein product: CASSREQGLVSQFF. This rearrangement joins TRBV14 to TRBJ2-1; 8 positions agree with TRBD2. Germline CDR1 reads SGHDN; CDR2 reads FVKESK. CDR3 size: 14 residues. V shed 4 bases, J shed 12 bases, and the junction held 11 bases outside the gene matches.

Details on this clonotype: Because the CDR3 is missing its conserved closing phenylalanine or tryptophan, this is likely a read error. CDR3 DNA sequence: TGTGCCAGCAGCCGCCGGGAGCTCACAGATACGCAGTATTTA. This gives the protein CASSRRELTDTQYL. The chain is built from TRBV12-3 or TRBV12-4 and TRBJ2-3; possibly TRBD2 for D (6 bases). The CDR3 consists of 14 residues. V lost 6 bases to trimming and J lost 2 bases, with 12 bases between them.

This clonotype was picked up many times. The rearrangement joins TRBV5-1 to TRBJ2-5, with D possibly being TRBD2 (6 bases). V lost 6 bases and J 2 bases, leaving 11 bases between the germline ends. The germline CDR1 and CDR2 sequences are SGHRS and YFSETQ. This CDR3 is built from 13 residues. The CDR3 reads CASNPAGQETQYF. The CDR3 coding sequence is TGCGCCAGCAATCCGGCGGGGCAAGAGACCCAGTACTTC.

This clonotype was detected many times. This chain connects TRBV20-1 to TRBJ1-1; D gene uncertain. The length of the CDR3 is 15 residues. CDR1 DFQATT and CDR2 SNEGSKA come from the germline V gene (reference sequence). Deletions cut 0 bases from V and 4 bases from J, with 15 bases between. The CDR3 coding sequence is TGCAGTGCTAGAGACCCGTCGGGGATGGGCACTGAAGCTTTCTTT. This gives the protein CSARDPSGMGTEAFF.

This chain uses TRBV4-1 with TRBJ1-4, with 8 positions matching TRBD1. V shed 2 bases, J shed 4 bases, and the junction held 3 bases outside the gene matches. The CDR3 sequence is 15 residues long. The germline V gene has CDR1 MGHRA and CDR2 YSYEKL. This chain's CDR3 is CASSQPDRDNEKLFF. As DNA, the CDR3 is TGCGCCAGCAGCCAACCGGACAGGGATAATGAAAAACTGTTTTTT.

The table lists this clonotype with many counts. The chain links TRBV5-1 to TRBJ1-1; 7 nucleotides line up with TRBD1. With V trimmed by 2 bases and J by 7 bases, 8 bases remained unmatched. CDR3 length: 14 residues. Germline V CDR1 and CDR2: SGHRS, YFSETQ. DNA of the CDR3: TGCGCCAGCAGCTTCTCCGGGACAGAGTATGAAGCTTTCTTT. Its translation is CASSFSGTEYEAFF. The full variable domain, its missing parts supplied by reference TRBV5-1 and TRBJ1-1, is KAGVTQTPRYLIKTRGQQVTLSCSPISGHRSVSWYQQTPGQGLQFLFEYFSETQRNKGNFPGRFSGRQFSNSRSEMNVSTLELGDSALYLCASSFSGTEYEAFFGQGTRLTVV.

This clonotype has a count of ten or more. J is TRBJ2-5 and V is TRBV27; a possible D gene is TRBD2 (5 bases). This CDR3 spans 13 amino acids. CDR1 MNHEY and CDR2 SMNVEV come from the germline V gene (reference sequence). The V end was cut by 4 bases, the J end by 3 bases, with 9 bases between. CDR3 sequence (DNA): TGTGCCAGCAGTTCCGGACTCGAAGAGACCCAGTACTTC. This encodes CASSSGLEETQYF.

Worth noting for this clonotype: A much larger clone is a single base away; this may be a read error. V usage is TRBV12-5 and J usage is TRBJ2-5; 15 nucleotides line up with TRBD2. The germline V gene encodes CDR1 LGHNT and CDR2 FRNRAP. V was clipped by 7 bases and J by 11 bases; unmatched bases: 23. The CDR3 has 19 amino acids. The CDR3 here is CASDTTGGLAGGIHNEQYF. DNA for the CDR3: TGTGCTAGTGACACAACAGGGGGACTAGCGGGAGGAATCCACAATGAGCAGTACTTC.

This clonotype showed up many times. The chain carries TRBV3-1 and TRBJ2-2, with D perhaps TRBD2 (5 bases). Germline CDR1 reads LGHDT; CDR2 reads YNNKEL (reference sequence). CDR3 length: 14 residues. Trimming took off 1 base at V and 5 bases at J, with 8 bases between the two ends. Written as DNA, the CDR3 is TGTGCCAGCAGCCAAGTGGGGAGAACCGGGGAGCTGTTTTTT. Its protein product is CASSQVGRTGELFF.